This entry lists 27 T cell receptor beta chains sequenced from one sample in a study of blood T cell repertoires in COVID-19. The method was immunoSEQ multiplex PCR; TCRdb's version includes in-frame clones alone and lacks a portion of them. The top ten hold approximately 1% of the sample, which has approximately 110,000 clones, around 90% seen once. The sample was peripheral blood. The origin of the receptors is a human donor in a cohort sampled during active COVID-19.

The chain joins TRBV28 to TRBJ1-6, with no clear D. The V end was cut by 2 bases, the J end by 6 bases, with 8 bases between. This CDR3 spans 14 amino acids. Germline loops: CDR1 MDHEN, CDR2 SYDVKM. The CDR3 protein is CASSLSPGNSPLHF. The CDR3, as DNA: TGTGCCAGCAGTTTAAGCCCCGGTAATTCACCCCTCCACTTT.

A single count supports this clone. CDR3 in DNA: TGTGCCAGCAGCCCTTTGCGGGGAGGTGGCAAAAACATTCAGTACTTC. Translating it yields CASSPLRGGGKNIQYF. The chain is built from TRBV14 and TRBJ2-4, with a tentative D call TRBD2 (6 bases). Trimming cost V 4 bases and J 3 bases, with 16 bases left between them. CDR1 and CDR2 (germline): SGHDN, FVKESK. The CDR3 is 16 amino acids.

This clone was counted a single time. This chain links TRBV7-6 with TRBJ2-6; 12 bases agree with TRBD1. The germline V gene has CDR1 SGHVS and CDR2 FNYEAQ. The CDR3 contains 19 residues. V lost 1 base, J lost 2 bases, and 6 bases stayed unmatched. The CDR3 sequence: CASSLEGQGAPTGANVLTF. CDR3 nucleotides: TGTGCCAGCAGCTTAGAGGGACAGGGGGCACCCACTGGGGCCAACGTCCTGACTTTC.

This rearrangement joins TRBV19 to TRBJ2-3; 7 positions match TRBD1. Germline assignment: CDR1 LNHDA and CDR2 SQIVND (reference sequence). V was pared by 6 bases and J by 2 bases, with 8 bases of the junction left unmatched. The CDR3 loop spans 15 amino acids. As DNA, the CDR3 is TGTGCCAGTAGCACCCGGGACAGCTACACAGATACGCAGTATTTT. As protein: CASSTRDSYTDTQYF.

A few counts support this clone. The CDR3 sequence is CASSGTDRIGQPQHF. In nucleotides, the CDR3 is TGTGCCAGCAGTGGAACGGACAGGATCGGACAGCCCCAGCATTTT. The rearrangement links TRBV2 to TRBJ1-5; 7 bases line up with TRBD1. V dropped 4 bases and J dropped 7; count of bases not matched to a gene: 10. Germline V lookup: CDR1 SNHLY, CDR2 FYNNEI. The CDR3 is 15 residues long.

CDR3 residues: CASSSGTSTDTQYF. The CDR3 bases are TGCGCCAGCAGTTCCGGGACTAGTACTGATACGCAGTATTTT. V usage is TRBV5-1 and J usage is TRBJ2-3; 8 bases line up with TRBD2. The CDR3 consists of 14 residues. V trimming: 5 bases; J trimming: 6 bases; junction bases outside the gene matches: 8. The germline V gene encodes CDR1 SGHRS and CDR2 YFSETQ.

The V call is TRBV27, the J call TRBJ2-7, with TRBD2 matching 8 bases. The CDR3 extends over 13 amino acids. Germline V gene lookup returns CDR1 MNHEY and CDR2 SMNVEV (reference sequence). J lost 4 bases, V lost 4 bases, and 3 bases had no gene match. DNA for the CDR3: TGTGCCAGCAGTTCGGGCGGGGGGTACGAGCAGTACTTC. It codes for CASSSGGGYEQYF.

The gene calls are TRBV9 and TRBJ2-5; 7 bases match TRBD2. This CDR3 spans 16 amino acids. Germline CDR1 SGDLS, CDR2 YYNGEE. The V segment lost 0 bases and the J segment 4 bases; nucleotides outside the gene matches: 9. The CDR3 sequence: CASSVGTRGTRETQYF. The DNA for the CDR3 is TGTGCCAGCAGCGTAGGGACTAGAGGCACAAGAGAGACCCAGTACTTC.

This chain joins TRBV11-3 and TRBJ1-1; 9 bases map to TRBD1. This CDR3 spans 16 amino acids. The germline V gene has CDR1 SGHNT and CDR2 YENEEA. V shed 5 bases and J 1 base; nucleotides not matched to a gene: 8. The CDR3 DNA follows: TGTGCCAGCAGCAATGCAGGGACAGGGCGGAACACTGAAGCTTTCTTT. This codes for CASSNAGTGRNTEAFF.

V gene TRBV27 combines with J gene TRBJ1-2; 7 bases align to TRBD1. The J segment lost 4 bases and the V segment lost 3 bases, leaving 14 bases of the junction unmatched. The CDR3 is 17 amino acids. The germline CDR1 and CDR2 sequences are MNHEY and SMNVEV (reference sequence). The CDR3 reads CASSFTSQGGAPYGYTF. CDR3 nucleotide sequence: TGTGCCAGCAGTTTTACCTCCCAGGGGGGTGCACCCTATGGCTACACCTTC.

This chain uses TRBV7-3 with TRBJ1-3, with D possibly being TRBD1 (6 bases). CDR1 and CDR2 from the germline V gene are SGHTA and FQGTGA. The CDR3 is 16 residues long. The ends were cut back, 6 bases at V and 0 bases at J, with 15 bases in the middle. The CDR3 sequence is CASSSVTGFSGNTIYF. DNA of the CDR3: TGTGCCAGCAGTTCTGTTACAGGGTTCTCTGGAAACACCATATATTTT.

As DNA, the CDR3 is TGTGCCAGCAGCCGTTTCAGGGTCTTAGGCAATCAGCCCCAGCATTTT. Protein product: CASSRFRVLGNQPQHF. The chain recombines TRBV6-2 or TRBV6-3 with TRBJ1-5, with D maybe TRBD1 (5 bases). The germline V gene encodes CDR1 MNHEY and CDR2 SVGEGT. The CDR3 runs to 16 residues. V shed 6 bases and J shed 2 bases, with 17 bases lying between them.

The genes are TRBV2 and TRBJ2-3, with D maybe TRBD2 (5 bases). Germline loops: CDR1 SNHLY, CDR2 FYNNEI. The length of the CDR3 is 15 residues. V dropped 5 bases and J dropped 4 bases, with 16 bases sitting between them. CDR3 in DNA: TGTGCCAGCAGTCGAGCTAGCTTCAGACCAGATACGCAGTATTTT. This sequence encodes CASSRASFRPDTQYF.

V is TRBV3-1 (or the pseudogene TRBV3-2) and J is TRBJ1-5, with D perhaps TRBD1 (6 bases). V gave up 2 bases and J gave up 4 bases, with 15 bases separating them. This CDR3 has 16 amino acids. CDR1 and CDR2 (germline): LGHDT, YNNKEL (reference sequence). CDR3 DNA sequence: TGTGCCAGCAGCCAATCGAAACAGGGTTTGAATCAGCCCCAGCATTTT. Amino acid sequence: CASSQSKQGLNQPQHF.

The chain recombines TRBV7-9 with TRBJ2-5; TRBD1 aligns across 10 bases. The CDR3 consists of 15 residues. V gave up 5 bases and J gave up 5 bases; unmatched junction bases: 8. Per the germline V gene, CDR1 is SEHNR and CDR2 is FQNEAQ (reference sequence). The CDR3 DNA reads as TGTGCCAGCAGCCCGAGGACAGGGGGTGGGGAGACCCAGTACTTC. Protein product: CASSPRTGGGETQYF.

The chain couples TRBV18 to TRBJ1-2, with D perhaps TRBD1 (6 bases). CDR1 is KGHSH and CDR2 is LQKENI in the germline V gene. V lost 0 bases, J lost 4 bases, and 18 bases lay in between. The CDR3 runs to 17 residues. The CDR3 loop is CASSPPHTGPSGYGYTF. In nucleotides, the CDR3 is TGTGCCAGCTCACCACCCCATACAGGGCCCTCAGGCTATGGCTACACCTTC.

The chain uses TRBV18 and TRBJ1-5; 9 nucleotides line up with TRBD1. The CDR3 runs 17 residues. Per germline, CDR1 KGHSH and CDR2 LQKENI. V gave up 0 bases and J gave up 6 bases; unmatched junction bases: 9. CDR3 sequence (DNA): TGTGCCAGCTCACCACCGAACAGGGGGCATAGGGGTCAGCCCCAGCATTTT. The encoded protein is CASSPPNRGHRGQPQHF.

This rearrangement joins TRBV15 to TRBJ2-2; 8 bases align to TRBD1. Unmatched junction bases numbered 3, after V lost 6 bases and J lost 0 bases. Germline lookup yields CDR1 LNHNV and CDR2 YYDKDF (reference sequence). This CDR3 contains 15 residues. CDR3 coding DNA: TGTGCCACCAGGGCAGGGGGCCCGAACACCGGGGAGCTGTTTTTT. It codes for CATRAGGPNTGELFF.

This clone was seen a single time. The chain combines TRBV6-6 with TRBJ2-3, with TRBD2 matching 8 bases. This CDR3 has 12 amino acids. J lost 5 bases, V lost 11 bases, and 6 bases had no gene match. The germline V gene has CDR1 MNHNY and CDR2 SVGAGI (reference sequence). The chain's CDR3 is CAHSGGGDTQYF. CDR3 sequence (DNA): TGTGCCCATTCGGGGGGGGGAGATACGCAGTATTTT.

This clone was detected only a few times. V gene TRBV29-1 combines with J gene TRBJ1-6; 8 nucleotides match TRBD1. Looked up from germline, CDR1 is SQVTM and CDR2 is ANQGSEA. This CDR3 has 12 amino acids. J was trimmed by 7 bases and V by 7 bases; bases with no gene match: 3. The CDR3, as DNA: TGCAGCGCCGGGACAGGAAATTCACCCCTCCACTTT. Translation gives CSAGTGNSPLHF. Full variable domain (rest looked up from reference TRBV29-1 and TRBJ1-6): SAVISQKPSRDICQRGTSLTIQCQVDSQVTMMFWYRQQPGQSLTLIATANQGSEATYESGFVIDKFPISRPNLTFSTLTVSNMSPEDSSIYLCSAGTGNSPLHFGNGTRLTVT.

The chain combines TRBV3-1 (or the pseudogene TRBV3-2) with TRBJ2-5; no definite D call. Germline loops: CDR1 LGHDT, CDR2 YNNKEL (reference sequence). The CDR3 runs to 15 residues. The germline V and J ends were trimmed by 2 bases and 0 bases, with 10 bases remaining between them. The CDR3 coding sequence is TGTGCCAGCAGCCAAAGTTCTGCGGACCAAGAGACCCAGTACTTC. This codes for CASSQSSADQETQYF.

CDR3 residues: CASSRQAGGPYEQYF. The CDR3 DNA reads as TGCGCCAGCAGCCGACAAGCGGGAGGACCCTACGAGCAGTACTTC. V is TRBV4-1 and J is TRBJ2-7, with TRBD2 matching over 9 bases. The CDR3 extends over 15 amino acids. Per germline, CDR1 MGHRA and CDR2 YSYEKL. V shed 4 bases and J 2 bases; nucleotides not matched to a gene: 6.

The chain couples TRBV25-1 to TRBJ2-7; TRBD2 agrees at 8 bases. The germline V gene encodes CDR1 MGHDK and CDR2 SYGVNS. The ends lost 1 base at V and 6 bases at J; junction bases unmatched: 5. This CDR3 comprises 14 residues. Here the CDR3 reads CASSEFGGRSEQYF. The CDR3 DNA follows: TGTGCCAGCAGTGAATTTGGCGGGAGGTCCGAGCAGTACTTC.

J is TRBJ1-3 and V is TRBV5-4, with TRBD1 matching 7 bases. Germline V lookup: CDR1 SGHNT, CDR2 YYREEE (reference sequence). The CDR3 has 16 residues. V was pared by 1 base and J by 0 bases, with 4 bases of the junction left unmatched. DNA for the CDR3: TGTGCCAGCAGCTTGCCCAGGGGGAGCTCTGGAAACACCATATATTTT. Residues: CASSLPRGSSGNTIYF.

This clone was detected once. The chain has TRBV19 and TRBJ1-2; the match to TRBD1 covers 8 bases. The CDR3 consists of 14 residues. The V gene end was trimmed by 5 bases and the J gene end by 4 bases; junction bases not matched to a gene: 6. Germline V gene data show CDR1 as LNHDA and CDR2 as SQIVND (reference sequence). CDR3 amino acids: CASSPRGRTYGYTF. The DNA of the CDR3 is TGTGCCAGTAGTCCCAGGGGGCGCACCTATGGCTACACCTTC.

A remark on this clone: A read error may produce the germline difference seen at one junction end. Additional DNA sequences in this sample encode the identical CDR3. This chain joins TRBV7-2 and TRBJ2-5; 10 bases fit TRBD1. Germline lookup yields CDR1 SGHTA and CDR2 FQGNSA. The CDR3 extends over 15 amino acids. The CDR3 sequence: CASSRDRGRGETQYF. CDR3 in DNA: TGCGCCAGCAGCCGTGACAGGGGGCGCGGAGAGACCCAGTACTTC.

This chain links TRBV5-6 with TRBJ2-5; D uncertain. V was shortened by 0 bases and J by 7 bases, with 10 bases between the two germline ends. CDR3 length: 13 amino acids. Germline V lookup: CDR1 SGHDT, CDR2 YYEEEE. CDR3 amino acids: CASSLARGGTQYF. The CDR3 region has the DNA TGTGCCAGCAGCTTGGCCCGAGGTGGGACCCAGTACTTC.